Here is one T cell receptor beta chain with its context. CDR1 and CDR2 (germline): MGHRA, YSYEKL. CDR3 length: 15 residues. V was pared by 5 bases and J by 2 bases, with 5 bases of the junction left unmatched. The protocol was immunoSEQ multiplex PCR, while the TCRdb copy is restricted to in-frame clones and leaves out a portion. Here the sample spans just over 14,000 clones, approximately 80% being singletons. This entry is derived from a study of tumor-infiltrating lymphocytes in localized non-small cell lung cancer. The sample taken for sequencing was lung tumor tissue. The rearrangement links TRBV4-1 to TRBJ2-1, with 8 nucleotides matching TRBD2. The clonotype originates from a human donor with non-small cell lung cancer. CDR3 in amino acids: CASSIVAGPYNEQFF. CDR3 DNA sequence: TGCGCCAGCAGCATTGTAGCGGGACCCTACAATGAGCAGTTCTTC.